This entry lists 17 T cell receptor beta chains sequenced from one sample in a study of blood T cell repertoires in COVID-19 (dated by TCRdb to between 2020 and 2021). The method behind the library was the immunoSEQ multiplex PCR assay. Drawn from immuneACCESS, this table holds only the in-frame rearrangements with V and J called that TCRdb kept. Clones are partly lost; checked studies trace under half to an unresolved V gene and leave the rest unexplained. In all, the sample holds 140,000 to 150,000 clones, and about four fifths of those were seen once. The ten largest clones represent approximately 8.2% of the sample. Material: peripheral blood. These receptors originate from a human donor in a cohort sampled during active COVID-19.

This sequence joins TRBV19 and TRBJ2-5; TRBD1 matches 7 bases. Losses at the gene ends were 6 bases for V and 3 bases for J; bases not matched to a gene: 7. Germline CDR1 LNHDA, CDR2 SQIVND (reference sequence). CDR3 length equals 14 residues. The CDR3 loop reads CASRPGTDEETQYF. CDR3 DNA sequence: TGTGCCAGTAGGCCCGGGACAGATGAAGAGACCCAGTACTTC.

This clone was picked up a small number of times. The chain employs TRBV4-1 and TRBJ1-2, with TRBD1 matching 11 bases. The CDR3 is made up of 15 amino acids. V shed 2 bases and J 4 bases; nucleotides not matched to a gene: 3. The germline CDR1 and CDR2 sequences are MGHRA and YSYEKL. CDR3 region: CASSQLGTGGYGYTF. The CDR3, as DNA: TGCGCCAGCAGCCAATTAGGGACAGGGGGCTATGGCTACACCTTC.

V is TRBV5-6 and J is TRBJ1-4; 7 positions agree with TRBD1. CDR3 length: 17 residues. V dropped 4 bases and J dropped 0; count of bases not matched to a gene: 9. CDR1 and CDR2 (germline): SGHDT, YYEEEE. For the CDR3, the DNA is TGTGCCAGCAGCCGTCGGACAGGAGTAACAACTAATGAAAAACTGTTTTTT. It encodes CASSRRTGVTTNEKLFF.

This clone was seen only once. The chain uses TRBV7-3 and TRBJ2-2; 14 bases are a match to TRBD2. The CDR3 has 17 amino acids. After removal of 1 base from V and 6 bases from J, the junction contained 4 bases not matched to a gene. Germline V CDR1 and CDR2: SGHTA, FQGTGA. In DNA, the CDR3 is TGTGCCAGCAGCTTAAGGGGGACTAGCGGGAGCCCCGGGGAGCTGTTTTTT. Amino acids: CASSLRGTSGSPGELFF.

J is TRBJ1-2 and V is TRBV28, with 12 bases lining up with TRBD1. The junction had 8 bases not matched to a gene; V was cut back by 6 bases and J by 3 bases. Germline V gives CDR1 MDHEN, CDR2 SYDVKM. The CDR3 is 16 residues long. The CDR3 loop is CASSTGQGAMYYGYTF. The CDR3 DNA follows: TGTGCCAGCAGCACGGGACAGGGGGCAATGTACTATGGCTACACCTTC.

The chain couples TRBV5-1 to TRBJ2-3, with 11 bases lining up with TRBD2. The ends lost 0 bases at V and 0 bases at J; junction bases unmatched: 0. Germline loops: CDR1 SGHRS, CDR2 YFSETQ. This CDR3 comprises 16 residues. CDR3: CASSLGTSGSTDTQYF. CDR3 coding DNA: TGCGCCAGCAGCTTGGGGACTAGCGGGAGCACAGATACGCAGTATTTT.

V is TRBV5-6 and J is TRBJ2-7, with TRBD2 as a possible D gene (5 bases). Germline V gene sequence: CDR1 SGHDT, CDR2 YYEEEE. The CDR3 totals 13 residues. Trimming cost V 0 bases and J 4 bases, with 8 bases left between them. In DNA form, the CDR3 reads TGTGCCAGCAGCTTGGGTTCGGGGTACGAGCAGTACTTC. It is translated as CASSLGSGYEQYF.

J is TRBJ1-1 and V is TRBV5-1; TRBD1 matches 7 bases. CDR1 and CDR2 (germline): SGHRS, YFSETQ. The CDR3 loop spans 16 amino acids. With 0 bases clipped from V and 10 bases from J, the junction kept 15 bases outside the gene matches. The CDR3 region is CASSLGTSTGFSLAFF. The CDR3 nucleotides read TGCGCCAGCAGCTTGGGTACCTCGACAGGGTTTAGTTTAGCTTTCTTT.

With respect to this clone: Other DNA sequences in this sample translate to the same CDR3. J is TRBJ2-7 and V is TRBV7-2; D is perhaps TRBD2 (6 bases). The CDR3 consists of 15 residues. Germline CDR1 SGHTA, CDR2 FQGNSA. The ends were cut back, 5 bases at V and 1 base at J, with 15 bases in the middle. Written as DNA, the CDR3 is TGTGCCAGCAGCCGCGGCGGGACGTCGTCCTACGAGCAGTACTTC. Its translation: CASSRGGTSSYEQYF.

The genes are TRBV27 and TRBJ2-7, with D tentatively TRBD2 (6 bases). Germline CDR1 MNHEY, CDR2 SMNVEV (reference sequence). V lost 1 base, J lost 3 bases, and 22 bases lay in between. The CDR3 is 18 residues long. The CDR3 reads CASSLFGGSARLDYEQYF. CDR3 bases: TGTGCCAGCAGTTTATTTGGAGGGTCGGCCAGACTAGACTACGAGCAGTACTTC.

The V and J genes are TRBV28 and TRBJ2-2; possible D gene TRBD2, 6 bases. There are 11 residues in the CDR3. Trimming left V 10 bases short and J 7 bases short, with 10 bases between. Germline CDR1 MDHEN, CDR2 SYDVKM. The CDR3 loop reads CATRENGELFF. The CDR3, as DNA: TGTGCCACCCGGGAGAACGGGGAGCTGTTTTTT.

The V gene is TRBV19, the J gene TRBJ1-4, with D possibly matching TRBD1 (5 bases). CDR1 is LNHDA and CDR2 is SQIVND in the germline V gene (reference sequence). V lost 3 bases and J lost 0, with 8 bases in between. This CDR3 contains 15 residues. The DNA of the CDR3 is TGTGCCAGTAGTATCACAGGAACAACTAATGAAAAACTGTTTTTT. Protein: CASSITGTTNEKLFF.

The rearrangement links TRBV5-8 to TRBJ2-7; 12 bases are shared with TRBD2. The CDR3 has 16 amino acids. Germline assignment: CDR1 SGHTS and CDR2 YDEGEE. V gave up 2 bases and J gave up 7 bases; unmatched junction bases: 10. CDR3 amino acids: CASSFASGRATGEQYF. CDR3 nucleotides: TGTGCCAGCAGCTTCGCTAGCGGGAGGGCAACGGGGGAGCAGTACTTC.

The rearrangement joins TRBV6-5 to TRBJ2-7; 7 positions agree with TRBD2. Germline V CDR1 and CDR2: MNHEY, SVGAGI. The V segment lost 4 bases and the J segment 6 bases; nucleotides outside the gene matches: 3. This CDR3 is 12 amino acids long. Written as DNA, the CDR3 is TGTGCCAGCAGTTCAGGGAGGGCCGAGCAGTACTTC. Its protein product is CASSSGRAEQYF.

This clone has a handful of counts. The chain combines TRBV4-3 with TRBJ2-7; maybe TRBD1 (6 bases). CDR3 size: 15 residues. CDR1 LGHNA and CDR2 YSLEER come from the germline V gene. The V and J ends lost 7 bases and 0 bases respectively, with 16 bases between them. This CDR3 is CASTPSTGSSYEQYF. The CDR3 DNA reads TGCGCCAGCACGCCCTCGACAGGATCCTCCTACGAGCAGTACTTC.

The chain employs TRBV28 and TRBJ2-2; TRBD2 is a possible D gene (6 bases). CDR1 and CDR2 (germline): MDHEN, SYDVKM. V lost 1 base, J lost 6 bases, and 12 bases lay in between. CDR3 length: 15 residues. CDR3 sequence (DNA): TGTGCCAGCAGTTTATTCCTTTCGGGGGCCGGGGAGCTGTTTTTT. Translating it yields CASSLFLSGAGELFF.

The CDR3 sequence is CATSRALSYEQYF. The CDR3 DNA follows: TGTGCCACCAGCAGAGCCTTGAGCTACGAGCAGTACTTC. The V gene is TRBV15, the J gene TRBJ2-7; D is ambiguous. This CDR3 spans 13 amino acids. Per germline, CDR1 LNHNV and CDR2 YYDKDF (reference sequence). V was cut by 1 base and J by 3 bases, with 7 bases left in between.